The next 32 T cell receptor beta chains were all read from a single sample in a study of radiation and T cells in renal cell carcinoma. Assay: immunoSEQ multiplex PCR; the TCRdb copy retains only in-frame clones and omits some. The sample has approximately 9,400 clones, about three fifths seen once; the top ten hold roughly 9.8%. Treatment: treatment-naive control, cytoreductive nephrectomy. The source was tumor tissue, collected from a patient whose treatment was nephrectomy without radiotherapy. These receptors all stem from a middle-aged man with renal cell carcinoma.

This chain joins TRBV29-1 and TRBJ1-3; D call uncertain. The CDR3 has 14 amino acids. Trimming shortened V by 0 bases and J by 8 bases, and 14 bases separated the two germline ends. CDR1 SQVTM and CDR2 ANQGSEA come from the germline V gene. DNA of the CDR3: TGCAGCGTTGAAGAGGCGGGTTTAAGGGACACCATATATTTT. It translates to CSVEEAGLRDTIYF.

This clone is categorized as medium-sized (0.01 to 0.1%). In nucleotides, the CDR3 is TGTGCCAGCAGCTTAGGTACAGGGGTGAATGAGCAGTTCTTC. It is translated as CASSLGTGVNEQFF. The rearrangement uses TRBV7-8 and TRBJ2-1, with 7 bases lining up with TRBD1. This CDR3 contains 14 residues. Germline V CDR1 and CDR2: SGHVS, FQNEAQ. V shed 1 base, J shed 7 bases, and the junction held 4 bases outside the gene matches.

The J gene is TRBJ2-7, the V gene TRBV4-3; the D gene is possibly TRBD1 (5 bases). The germline CDR1 and CDR2 sequences are LGHNA and YSLEER. CDR3 size: 13 residues. V was clipped by 2 bases and J by 3 bases, with 8 bases between them. In DNA form, the CDR3 reads TGCGCCAGCAGCCAATCCCAGGGCTACGAGCAGTACTTC. Translating it yields CASSQSQGYEQYF.

This clone was seen just once. The J gene is TRBJ2-3, the V gene TRBV30, with D unclear. Germline loops: CDR1 GTSNPN, CDR2 SVGIG (reference sequence). The CDR3 runs 14 residues. V lost 2 bases to trimming and J lost 8 bases, with 17 bases between them. This CDR3 is CAWSRLQHLATQYF. CDR3 sequence (DNA): TGTGCCTGGAGTCGGCTTCAACACTTAGCTACGCAGTATTTT.

This clone was detected a few times. V is TRBV6-1 and J is TRBJ2-1; TRBD2 aligns across 14 bases. The CDR3 sequence is 20 residues long. Trimming cost V 2 bases and J 9 bases; bases outside gene matches: 18. CDR1 and CDR2 from the germline V gene are MNHNS and SASEGT. Written as DNA, the CDR3 is TGTGCCAGCAGTGAACAGTTTGGGACTAGCGGGAGCAAGCGTGAGGGTGAGCAGTTCTTC. Translated, it gives CASSEQFGTSGSKREGEQFF.

V usage is TRBV4-2 and J usage is TRBJ1-5; the D gene is possibly TRBD1 (6 bases). V lost 3 bases to trimming and J lost 0 bases, with 12 bases between them. CDR3 length equals 16 residues. Germline CDR1 LGHNA, CDR2 YNFKEQ. The CDR3 DNA is TGTGCCAGCAGCCAGGATGCAGGGGATAGCAATCAGCCCCAGCATTTT. It specifies CASSQDAGDSNQPQHF.

This clone was seen more than once but under ten times. J is TRBJ2-7 and V is TRBV19, with D tentatively TRBD1 (6 bases). The CDR3 covers 12 residues. V was shortened by 5 bases and J by 5 bases, with 10 bases between the two germline ends. CDR1 and CDR2 from the germline V gene are LNHDA and SQIVND (reference sequence). The DNA for the CDR3 is TGTGCCAGTAGTGTCACAGGGCACGAGCAGTACTTC. Its protein product is CASSVTGHEQYF. Supplemented by reference TRBV19 and TRBJ2-7, the full variable domain reads DGGITQSPKYLFRKEGQNVTLSCEQNLNHDAMYWYRQDPGQGLRLIYYSQIVNDFQKGDIAEGYSVSREKKESFPLTVTSAQKNPTAFYLCASSVTGHEQYFGPGTRLTVT.

The chain recombines TRBV2 with TRBJ2-5; D is unclear. CDR1 SNHLY and CDR2 FYNNEI come from the germline V gene. This CDR3 has 16 amino acids. The V gene lost 4 bases and the J gene lost 0 bases, with 15 bases spanning the gap. CDR3: CASSAPPRTYQETQYF. The DNA of the CDR3 is TGTGCCAGCAGTGCCCCTCCCCGGACGTACCAAGAGACCCAGTACTTC. The variable domain in full, with the rest retrieved from reference TRBV2 and TRBJ2-5, is EPEVTQTPSHQVTQMGQEVILRCVPISNHLYFYWYRQILGQKVEFLVSFYNNEISEKSEIFDDQFSVERPDGSNFTLKIRSTKLEDSAMYFCASSAPPRTYQETQYFGPGTRLLVL.

This clone has just a few counts. This rearrangement joins TRBV19 to TRBJ2-1; D is undetermined. V was pared by 0 bases and J by 0 bases, with 15 bases between. The CDR3 runs to 18 residues. Germline CDR1 LNHDA, CDR2 SQIVND (reference sequence). CDR3 in amino acids: CASSIDNDISGSYNEQFF. The CDR3, as DNA: TGTGCCAGTAGTATAGATAATGACATTTCCGGCTCCTACAATGAGCAGTTCTTC. Full variable domain (outside the CDR3, taken from reference TRBV19 and TRBJ2-1): DGGITQSPKYLFRKEGQNVTLSCEQNLNHDAMYWYRQDPGQGLRLIYYSQIVNDFQKGDIAEGYSVSREKKESFPLTVTSAQKNPTAFYLCASSIDNDISGSYNEQFFGPGTRLTVL.

The chain employs TRBV7-9 and TRBJ1-2, with D uncertain. The germline CDR1 and CDR2 sequences are SEHNR and FQNEAQ (reference sequence). V lost 0 bases and J lost 8, with 19 bases in between. This CDR3 contains 16 residues. The CDR3 DNA follows: TGTGCCAGCAGCTTAGCGGTTGTGGACTCTACTCGGGGCTACACCTTC. Protein sequence: CASSLAVVDSTRGYTF. Full variable domain (remainder filled in from reference TRBV7-9 and TRBJ1-2): DTGVSQNPRHKITKRGQNVTFRCDPISEHNRLYWYRQTLGQGPEFLTYFQNEAQLEKSRLLSDRFSAERPKGSFSTLEIQRTEQGDSAMYLCASSLAVVDSTRGYTFGSGTRLTVV.

V gene TRBV23-1 combines with J gene TRBJ2-3, with D unresolved. TRBV23-1 is assigned to the ORF class and has an uncertain function. The CDR3 extends over 11 amino acids. With 3 bases removed from V and 4 bases from J, the gap between germline ends came to 2 bases. CDR3 region: CASSHPDTQYF. The CDR3 nucleotides are TGCGCCAGCAGTCATCCAGATACGCAGTATTTT.

This clone appeared once. V usage is TRBV6-1 and J usage is TRBJ1-2; maybe TRBD1 (6 bases). The CDR3 sequence is 16 residues long. Trimming stripped 2 bases from V and 3 bases from J, with 16 bases between. The V gene's germline CDR1 is MNHNS and CDR2 SASEGT. The CDR3 DNA sequence: TGTGCCAGCAGTGAAAAGGCAGGGGTTCAACACTATGGCTACACCTTC. Its translation is CASSEKAGVQHYGYTF.

The chain has TRBV7-2 and TRBJ2-1; TRBD2 aligns across 9 bases. Germline V CDR1 and CDR2: SGHTA, FQGNSA. Unmatched junction bases numbered 8, after V lost 1 base and J lost 7 bases. The CDR3 totals 16 residues. CDR3 amino acids: CASSLVREGRLNEQFF. For the CDR3, the DNA is TGTGCCAGCAGCTTAGTGCGGGAGGGCCGCTTAAATGAGCAGTTCTTC.

The V gene is TRBV10-3, the J gene TRBJ1-2; the match to TRBD1 covers 8 bases. This CDR3 has 14 amino acids. The V gene's germline CDR1 is ENHRY and CDR2 SYGVKD. V trimming: 4 bases; J trimming: 7 bases; junction bases outside the gene matches: 8. The CDR3 sequence is CAISVRQGAFGYTF. In nucleotides, the CDR3 is TGTGCCATCAGTGTAAGGCAGGGGGCCTTTGGCTACACCTTC.

This sequence joins TRBV21-1 and TRBJ2-6; TRBD2, as called in the table, went unchecked against the DNA. TRBV21-1 is annotated as a pseudogene. The length of the CDR3 is 20 residues. The CDR3 spells CASSKLKGGESRSGANVLTF. Here the CDR3 DNA reads TGTGCCAGCAGCAAACTAAAGGGAGGGGAGTCTCGCTCTGGGGCCAACGTCCTGACTTTC.

This clone has only a few counts. This chain connects TRBV30 to TRBJ1-1; D perhaps matches TRBD1 (5 bases). This CDR3 spans 15 amino acids. The ends were cut back, 1 base at V and 7 bases at J, with 19 bases in the middle. Germline CDR1 reads GTSNPN; CDR2 reads SVGIG (reference sequence). The DNA for the CDR3 is TGTGCCTGGAGTGCACTTGACCGGGGCCGTTTTGAAGCTTTCTTT. This encodes CAWSALDRGRFEAFF.

The chain couples TRBV19 to TRBJ1-5; no firm D call. The V gene lost 3 bases and the J gene lost 4 bases, with 7 bases spanning the gap. This CDR3 has 13 amino acids. Germline CDR1 LNHDA, CDR2 SQIVND (reference sequence). In nucleotides, the CDR3 is TGTGCCAGTAGTATCGGGATAAATCAGCCCCAGCATTTT. This codes for CASSIGINQPQHF.

The V call is TRBV25-1, the J call TRBJ2-7; D unclear. This CDR3 spans 10 amino acids. From germline, CDR1 is MGHDK and CDR2 SYGVNS. Trimming took off 3 bases at V and 3 bases at J, with 0 bases between the two ends. In DNA, the CDR3 is TGTGCCAGCAGTGACTACGAGCAGTACTTC. Amino acid sequence: CASSDYEQYF.

This clone occurred a few times. This chain joins TRBV2 and TRBJ1-1; D not certain. Germline V gene sequence: CDR1 SNHLY, CDR2 FYNNEI. This CDR3 spans 14 amino acids. Between the trimmed V and J ends, which lost 5 bases and 8 bases, there was a span of 18 bases. The CDR3 DNA is TGTGCCAGCAGTTCGGACGTTGCCAGAAAAGAAGCTTTCTTT. It encodes CASSSDVARKEAFF.

DNA for the CDR3: TGTGCCAGCAGATGGGCAAAAGACTATGGCTACACCTTC. Amino acids: CASRWAKDYGYTF. The chain carries TRBV6-1 and TRBJ1-2, with no clear D. Germline-derived CDR1 and CDR2 are MNHNS and SASEGT. Trimming removed 6 bases at V and 3 bases at J, with 11 bases between. The CDR3 runs to 13 residues.

The chain is built from TRBV10-3 and TRBJ2-1, with 7 bases that match TRBD2. The CDR3 has 18 amino acids. CDR1 ENHRY and CDR2 SYGVKD come from the germline V gene. The J segment lost 4 bases and the V segment lost 0 bases, leaving 12 bases of the junction unmatched. The DNA of the CDR3 is TGTGCCATCAGTGAGTCTTCTAGCGGTAGTTCTTTTTACAATGAGCAGTTCTTC. This gives the protein CAISESSSGSSFYNEQFF.

The chain links TRBV7-9 to TRBJ1-2, with D possibly matching TRBD1 (6 bases). CDR1 is SEHNR, CDR2 FQNEAQ, per germline (reference sequence). Trimming cost V 0 bases and J 4 bases, with 15 bases left between them. The CDR3 consists of 16 residues. The CDR3 coding sequence is TGTGCCAGCAGCTTAGCGAGGACAGAGGAGGTCTATGGCTACACCTTC. Amino acid sequence: CASSLARTEEVYGYTF.

The J gene is TRBJ2-1, the V gene TRBV25-1, with 8 positions matching TRBD2. CDR3 length equals 15 residues. Germline V gene sequence: CDR1 MGHDK, CDR2 SYGVNS. After removal of 7 bases from V and 3 bases from J, the junction contained 8 bases not matched to a gene. The DNA of the CDR3 is TGTGCCAGCAAACCGGGACTAGTAAACTACAATGAGCAGTTCTTC. It codes for CASKPGLVNYNEQFF. The full variable domain, rest sourced from reference TRBV25-1 and TRBJ2-1, is EADIYQTPRYLVIGTGKKITLECSQTMGHDKMYWYQQDPGMELHLIHYSYGVNSTEKGDLSSESTVSRIRTEHFPLTLESARPSHTSQYLCASKPGLVNYNEQFFGPGTRLTVL.

The chain recombines TRBV10-1 with TRBJ2-7; D is unclear. V lost 3 bases and J lost 10, with 19 bases in between. The germline CDR1 and CDR2 sequences are WNHNN and SYGVQD (reference sequence). The length of the CDR3 is 14 residues. CDR3 region: CASSDRRNRSEQYV. The CDR3 region has the DNA TGCGCCAGCAGTGACCGAAGGAACCGGTCAGAACAGTACGTC.

V gene TRBV5-6 combines with J gene TRBJ2-7; no firm D call. V shed 0 bases and J shed 0 bases, with 1 base lying between them. Germline values: CDR1 SGHDT, CDR2 YYEEEE. The CDR3 extends over 12 amino acids. The CDR3 reads CASSLVSYEQYF. As DNA, the CDR3 is TGTGCCAGCAGCTTGGTCTCCTACGAGCAGTACTTC.

J is TRBJ1-5 and V is TRBV19; D may be TRBD1 (6 bases). The CDR3 extends over 16 amino acids. Germline V gene data show CDR1 as LNHDA and CDR2 as SQIVND (reference sequence). V shed 1 base and J shed 5 bases, with 15 bases lying between them. The CDR3 loop reads CASSIGTADLDQPQHF. The CDR3 DNA reads TGTGCCAGTAGTATAGGGACAGCGGACCTCGATCAGCCCCAGCATTTT.

The chain has TRBV18 and TRBJ2-1; D not resolved. The CDR3 consists of 14 residues. Between the trimmed V and J ends, which lost 8 bases and 7 bases, there was a span of 18 bases. Looked up from germline, CDR1 is KGHSH and CDR2 is LQKENI. This CDR3 is CASLTSGEVNEQFF. In DNA form, the CDR3 reads TGTGCCAGCCTCACCAGTGGCGAGGTGAATGAGCAGTTCTTC.

This clone is labeled as large. V usage is TRBV12-5 and J usage is TRBJ2-1, with D unresolved. V was trimmed by 7 bases and J by 9 bases, leaving 13 bases between them. The length of the CDR3 is 12 residues. The germline CDR1 and CDR2 sequences are LGHNT and FRNRAP. CDR3 sequence (DNA): TGTGCTAGTGAAGATCCTTTCGGTGAGCAGTTCTTC. As protein: CASEDPFGEQFF.

This chain uses TRBV7-9 with TRBJ2-2; tentatively, D is TRBD2 (5 bases). Trimming cost V 7 bases and J 5 bases, with 17 bases left between them. Germline values: CDR1 SEHNR, CDR2 FQNEAQ (reference sequence). The CDR3 is made up of 15 amino acids. The CDR3 nucleotides are TGTGCCAGCACCCGGTCAGCGGTGGAGACCGGGGAGCTGTTTTTT. Encoded protein: CASTRSAVETGELFF.

This chain joins TRBV6-6 and TRBJ2-1; D unclear. The CDR3 runs to 14 residues. Germline V gene lookup returns CDR1 MNHNY and CDR2 SVGAGI (reference sequence). Trimming shortened V by 2 bases and J by 6 bases, and 11 bases separated the two germline ends. Here the CDR3 reads CASSYQRGVNEQFF. The CDR3, as DNA: TGTGCCAGCAGTTACCAGCGTGGGGTCAATGAGCAGTTCTTC.

The chain has TRBV6-6 and TRBJ2-5; D gene ambiguous. V shed 7 bases and J shed 1 base, with 7 bases lying between them. Germline-derived CDR1 and CDR2 are MNHNY and SVGAGI (reference sequence). The CDR3 consists of 12 residues. The CDR3 region has the DNA TGTGCCAGCAAGAGTCCCCAAGAGACCCAGTACTTC. It codes for CASKSPQETQYF.

The V gene is TRBV2, the J gene TRBJ2-2; 9 nucleotides align to TRBD1. The CDR3 is made up of 14 amino acids. Germline assignment: CDR1 SNHLY and CDR2 FYNNEI. The J segment lost 7 bases and the V segment lost 3 bases, leaving 3 bases of the junction unmatched. The CDR3 protein is CASSETGGSGELFF. CDR3 nucleotides: TGTGCCAGCAGTGAGACAGGGGGAAGCGGGGAGCTGTTTTTT.